These 5 T cell receptor beta chains originate from one sample sequenced in a study of post-analysis software for immune sequencing data. The authors incorporated unique molecular identifiers into the TCR beta cDNA libraries. TCRdb redid the calling of the PCR reads with MiXCR, one entry per CDR3 protein. In the table there are about 200,000 distinct CDR3 sequences, 25% to 30% of which are singletons. Their antigens remain unidentified. Whole-study findings and limits: Included in a set of roughly five TRBV segments more frequent in patients than controls were TRBV5-6, TRBV5-1 and TRBV20-1.

The material sequenced was blood. These receptors were collected from a girl aged 2-17 years with multiple sclerosis.

The chain links TRBV6-5 to TRBJ1-1; no reliable D call. CDR1 is MNHEY, CDR2 SVGAGI, per germline. Trimming cost V 6 bases and J 1 base, with 12 bases left between them. CDR3 length: 14 amino acids. CDR3 bases: TGTGCCAGCAGCCCCCGGGTCGGGAACACTGAAGCTTTCTTT. Encoded protein: CASSPRVGNTEAFF.

V and J are TRBV7-8 and TRBJ1-5, with D possibly matching TRBD1 (5 bases). The length of the CDR3 is 16 residues. Trimming shortened V by 5 bases and J by 0 bases, and 14 bases separated the two germline ends. Germline V lookup: CDR1 SGHVS, CDR2 FQNEAQ. The CDR3 coding sequence is TGTGCCAGCAGCCCGGGACTCATCATTAGCAATCAGCCCCAGCATTTT. This sequence encodes CASSPGLIISNQPQHF.

This clonotype was observed a handful of times. The chain combines TRBV11-2 with TRBJ2-7; D not resolved. There are 13 residues in the CDR3. Trimming took off 2 bases at V and 2 bases at J, with 7 bases between the two ends. In germline, CDR1 is SGHAT, CDR2 FQNNGV. CDR3: CASSLPLAYEQYF. DNA for the CDR3: TGTGCCAGCAGCTTACCTCTTGCCTACGAGCAGTACTTC.

This clonotype was seen a handful of times. This rearrangement joins TRBV6-1 to TRBJ2-3; D remains ambiguous. The V end was cut by 6 bases, the J end by 6 bases, with 10 bases between. The CDR3 spans 12 residues. CDR1 and CDR2 from the germline V gene are MNHNS and SASEGT. The CDR3 nucleotides are TGTGCCAGCAGGTGGTGGTACGATACGCAGTATTTT. Protein sequence: CASRWWYDTQYF.

This sequence joins TRBV24-1 and TRBJ1-5; D remains ambiguous. V lost 1 base and J lost 4, with 1 base in between. Looked up from germline, CDR1 is KGHDR and CDR2 is SFDVKD. The CDR3 runs 12 residues. CDR3 DNA: TGTGCCACCAGTGATTTAAATCAGCCCCAGCATTTT. Its protein is CATSDLNQPQHF.